Following are 30 T cell receptor beta chains from one sample sequenced in a study of CD8 T cells in Susac syndrome. The authors reverse transcribed 0.5 to 1 ug RNA with random hexamers. Using its own MiXCR run on the immunoSEQ multiplex PCR reads, TCRdb lists one record per CDR3 protein. The table shows about 300,000 distinct CDR3 sequences, with about 85% occurring only once. The sequenced sample was CD8+ T cells from PBMCs. The receptors were sampled from a human donor with multiple sclerosis.

This chain connects TRBV2 to TRBJ1-2; maybe TRBD1 (6 bases). The CDR3 has 17 residues. V was pared by 3 bases and J by 2 bases, with 19 bases between. Germline CDR1 SNHLY, CDR2 FYNNEI. The CDR3 reads CASSDQSAGALNYGYTF. In DNA form, the CDR3 reads TGTGCCAGCAGTGATCAGTCGGCAGGGGCCCTCAACTATGGCTACACCTTC.

The chain recombines TRBV7-8 with TRBJ2-1; TRBD2 agrees at 9 bases. The V and J ends lost 2 bases and 5 bases, in that order; junction bases with no gene match: 4. Looked up from germline, CDR1 is SGHVS and CDR2 is FQNEAQ. This CDR3 comprises 15 residues. DNA of the CDR3: TGTGCCAGCAGCTTACCTAGCGGGATTAACAATGAGCAGTTCTTC. It translates to CASSLPSGINNEQFF. Based on the CDR3 plus reference TRBV7-8 and TRBJ2-1, the full variable domain is GAGVSQSPRYKVAKRGQDVALRCDPISGHVSLFWYQQALGQGPEFLTYFQNEAQLDKSGLPSDRFFAERPEGSVSTLKIQRTQQEDSAVYLCASSLPSGINNEQFFGPGTRLTVL.

This chain connects TRBV28 to TRBJ1-1, with D unclear. V was shortened by 2 bases and J by 4 bases, with 11 bases between the two germline ends. Germline V lookup: CDR1 MDHEN, CDR2 SYDVKM. The CDR3 consists of 14 residues. DNA for the CDR3: TGTGCCAGCAGTTTAGGGGTGGGCAGCACTGAAGCTTTCTTT. Its translation: CASSLGVGSTEAFF.

The V call is TRBV4-1, the J call TRBJ2-3; D remains unclear. The CDR3 covers 14 residues. CDR1 and CDR2 (germline): MGHRA, YSYEKL. V shed 0 bases and J shed 6 bases, with 10 bases lying between them. Here the CDR3 DNA reads TGCGCCAGCAGCCAAGATAGTATGTGGGATACGCAGTATTTT. It encodes CASSQDSMWDTQYF.

The V call is TRBV3-1, the J call TRBJ2-2; tentative D call: TRBD1 (6 bases). The CDR3 spans 16 residues. Germline CDR1 and CDR2: LGHDT and YNNKEL (reference sequence). V was trimmed by 4 bases and J by 0 bases, leaving 12 bases between them. The CDR3 is CASSPQGLANTGELFF. The CDR3 DNA sequence: TGTGCCAGCAGCCCGCAGGGGCTCGCGAACACCGGGGAGCTGTTTTTT. Filled out from reference TRBV3-1 and TRBJ2-2, the complete variable domain reads DTAVSQTPKYLVTQMGNDKSIKCEQNLGHDTMYWYKQDSKKFLKIMFSYNNKELIINETVPNRFSPKSPDKAHLNLHINSLELGDSAVYFCASSPQGLANTGELFFGEGSRLTVL.

The chain recombines TRBV6-2 or TRBV6-3 with TRBJ2-7, with unresolved D. Trimming removed 1 base from V and 2 bases from J, with 6 bases in between. CDR1 and CDR2 (germline): MNHEY, SVGEGT. CDR3 size: 13 residues. The CDR3 protein is CASSYLSPYEQYF. The CDR3 DNA reads as TGTGCCAGCAGTTACTTATCCCCCTACGAGCAGTACTTC.

The chain is built from TRBV10-3 and TRBJ1-2; 8 nucleotides agree with TRBD1. V dropped 5 bases and J dropped 5; count of bases not matched to a gene: 10. The CDR3 runs to 15 residues. CDR1 and CDR2 from the germline V gene are ENHRY and SYGVKD. The CDR3 bases are TGTGCCATCAGTACGTACGGACAGGGAGGGTATGGCTACACCTTC. It translates to CAISTYGQGGYGYTF.

V gene TRBV29-1 combines with J gene TRBJ2-3; no firm D call. Trimming removed 7 bases at V and 6 bases at J, with 8 bases between. From germline, CDR1 is SQVTM and CDR2 ANQGSEA. The CDR3 has 10 residues. CDR3 loop: CSAEVDTQYF. Here the CDR3 DNA reads TGCAGCGCAGAGGTGGATACGCAGTATTTT.

The CDR3 nucleotides read TGTGCCAGCAGTCGACGGATCCACGAGCAGTACTTC. Its protein product is CASSRRIHEQYF. The V and J genes are TRBV28 and TRBJ2-7, with no clear D. Per the germline V gene, CDR1 is MDHEN and CDR2 is SYDVKM. Trimming removed 5 bases at V and 5 bases at J, with 10 bases between. The CDR3 contains 12 residues.

The chain's CDR3 is CASGLSPGLRTEQFF. The CDR3 DNA follows: TGTGCTAGTGGTTTGTCACCGGGACTCCGAACCGAGCAGTTCTTC. The V gene is TRBV12-5, the J gene TRBJ2-1, with D tentatively TRBD2 (6 bases). In germline, CDR1 is LGHNT, CDR2 FRNRAP. V dropped 2 bases and J dropped 10 bases, with 18 bases sitting between them. This CDR3 is 15 amino acids long.

The chain recombines TRBV27 with TRBJ2-7; 8 bases align to TRBD1. Germline CDR1 reads MNHEY; CDR2 reads SMNVEV (reference sequence). The CDR3 has 15 residues. V lost 5 bases to trimming and J lost 0 bases; unmatched junction nucleotides: 6. The CDR3 loop is CASSARDRSSYEQYF. In DNA, the CDR3 is TGTGCCAGCAGTGCCCGGGACAGGAGCTCCTACGAGCAGTACTTC.

As DNA, the CDR3 is TGTGCCAGCAGCTTAGCTGCGGGAGTGCTGGGGGAGCAGTACTTC. Its translation is CASSLAAGVLGEQYF. This sequence joins TRBV13 and TRBJ2-7; 7 bases align to TRBD2. CDR3 size: 15 residues. The V segment lost 1 base and the J segment 7 bases; nucleotides outside the gene matches: 10. Germline loops: CDR1 PRHDT, CDR2 FYEKMQ (reference sequence).

CDR3 sequence reads: CASSEGRNGELFF. The CDR3 nucleotides read TGTGCCAGCAGCGAGGGAAGGAACGGGGAGCTGTTTTTT. The chain uses TRBV9 and TRBJ2-2; D call uncertain. CDR3 length: 13 residues. Germline CDR1 reads SGDLS; CDR2 reads YYNGEE. V was pared by 3 bases and J by 7 bases, with 10 bases between. The full variable domain, with the rest looked up from reference TRBV9 and TRBJ2-2, is DSGVTQTPKHLITATGQRVTLRCSPRSGDLSVYWYQQSLDQGLQFLIQYYNGEERAKGNILERFSAQQFPDLHSELNLSSLELGDSALYFCASSEGRNGELFFGEGSRLTVL.

The gene calls are TRBV6-6 and TRBJ2-5, with 7 bases matching TRBD1. Germline V gene sequence: CDR1 MNHNY, CDR2 SVGAGI (reference sequence). V shed 8 bases and J 5 bases; nucleotides not matched to a gene: 14. This CDR3 is 15 amino acids long. CDR3 bases: TGTGCCAGCCCTCGAAGGCAGGGGGATTGGGAGACCCAGTACTTC. Amino acids: CASPRRQGDWETQYF.

The gene calls are TRBV27 and TRBJ2-3, with D possibly TRBD2 on 6 matching bases. The length of the CDR3 is 15 residues. Germline V lookup: CDR1 MNHEY, CDR2 SMNVEV (reference sequence). Deletions cut 6 bases from V and 1 base from J, with 14 bases between. As DNA, the CDR3 is TGTGCCAGCAGGGATTCGGGGGTCGGCACAGATACGCAGTATTTT. Translation gives CASRDSGVGTDTQYF.

This clonotype was observed a handful of times. The CDR3 here is CASSFFGSYEQYF. The CDR3 DNA is TGTGCCAGCAGCTTTTTTGGCTCCTACGAGCAGTACTTC. This chain joins TRBV5-4 and TRBJ2-7; D is uncertain. This CDR3 has 13 residues. V lost 2 bases and J lost 0, with 6 bases in between. Germline lookup yields CDR1 SGHNT and CDR2 YYREEE (reference sequence).

The chain uses TRBV7-3 and TRBJ2-3; D not resolved. The V and J ends lost 0 bases and 8 bases respectively, with 15 bases between them. The CDR3 totals 15 residues. Germline CDR1 is SGHTA and CDR2 is FQGTGA. CDR3 in DNA: TGTGCCAGCAGCTTAACAGGTGGCCTCACGGCTACGCAGTATTTT. This codes for CASSLTGGLTATQYF.

The genes are TRBV10-1 and TRBJ1-4; D ambiguous. Germline CDR1 and CDR2: WNHNN and SYGVQD (reference sequence). CDR3 length: 16 amino acids. The germline V and J ends were trimmed by 2 bases and 0 bases, with 10 bases remaining between them. CDR3: CASSEIWTATNEKLFF. CDR3 DNA sequence: TGCGCCAGCAGTGAGATTTGGACGGCAACTAATGAAAAACTGTTTTTT.

The chain carries TRBV11-2 and TRBJ2-7; 10 bases map to TRBD2. The CDR3 sequence is 16 residues long. The germline gives CDR1 SGHAT, CDR2 FQNNGV. Trimming at V came to 5 bases and at J to 3 bases, leaving 10 bases not matched to a gene. For the CDR3, the DNA is TGTGCCAGCAGCGTTACAGTAGCGGGAGGTATCTACGAGCAGTACTTC. As protein: CASSVTVAGGIYEQYF.

In DNA, the CDR3 is TGTGCCATCAGGGGACTAGCGGGAGTCTACAATGAGCAGTTCTTC. This encodes CAIRGLAGVYNEQFF. V and J are TRBV10-3 and TRBJ2-1; 14 nucleotides agree with TRBD2. The V gene end was trimmed by 6 bases and the J gene end by 3 bases; junction bases not matched to a gene: 1. Germline assignment: CDR1 ENHRY and CDR2 SYGVKD. The CDR3 sequence is 15 residues long.

The V call is TRBV27, the J call TRBJ1-1; no definite D call. V was cut by 5 bases and J by 3 bases, with 16 bases left in between. There are 15 residues in the CDR3. The germline gives CDR1 MNHEY, CDR2 SMNVEV (reference sequence). CDR3 protein: CASSPIRMRDTEAFF. DNA for the CDR3: TGTGCCAGCAGTCCCATTCGTATGCGCGACACTGAAGCTTTCTTT.

V gene TRBV6-5 combines with J gene TRBJ2-7; maybe TRBD1 (5 bases). The ends were cut back, 2 bases at V and 5 bases at J, with 13 bases in the middle. The germline V gene has CDR1 MNHEY and CDR2 SVGAGI. This CDR3 region has 14 residues. The CDR3 loop reads CASSYPPRVHEQYF. The CDR3, as DNA: TGTGCCAGCAGTTACCCCCCCAGGGTTCACGAGCAGTACTTC.

This rearrangement joins TRBV27 to TRBJ2-1; 12 bases agree with TRBD2. CDR3 length: 16 amino acids. Per the germline V gene, CDR1 is MNHEY and CDR2 is SMNVEV (reference sequence). J lost 4 bases, V lost 6 bases, and 7 bases had no gene match. The CDR3 sequence is CASSKTSGSGYNEQFF. Written as DNA, the CDR3 is TGTGCCAGCAGCAAGACTAGCGGGAGTGGGTACAATGAGCAGTTCTTC.

The chain has TRBV13 and TRBJ2-1; D is perhaps TRBD2 (5 bases). Trimming pared 2 bases from V and 1 base from J, leaving 12 bases between. The CDR3 is made up of 16 amino acids. The germline gives CDR1 PRHDT, CDR2 FYEKMQ (reference sequence). CDR3 amino acids: CASSLLGGQSYNEQFF. The CDR3 bases are TGTGCCAGCAGCTTACTGGGCGGGCAGTCCTACAATGAGCAGTTCTTC.

The CDR3 here is CASSTRTRMKGEQYF. The CDR3 bases are TGTGCCAGTAGTACGCGGACTAGGATGAAGGGCGAGCAGTACTTC. The J gene is TRBJ2-7, the V gene TRBV19, with 7 bases matching TRBD2. The ends lost 4 bases at V and 6 bases at J; junction bases unmatched: 12. Per germline, CDR1 LNHDA and CDR2 SQIVND (reference sequence). This CDR3 is 15 amino acids long.

This clonotype has only one observation. This chain links TRBV5-5 with TRBJ2-7, with TRBD1 identical over 7 bases. Per the germline V gene, CDR1 is SGHKS and CDR2 is YYEKEE (reference sequence). V shed 4 bases, J shed 2 bases, and the junction held 12 bases outside the gene matches. This CDR3 is 16 amino acids long. The CDR3 DNA reads as TGTGCCAGCAGCGTGGACCGGGACAGCCTTCCCTACGAGCAGTACTTC. This sequence encodes CASSVDRDSLPYEQYF.

The chain couples TRBV28 to TRBJ2-3; 9 positions agree with TRBD2. This CDR3 is built from 19 residues. Trimming took 5 bases from V and 4 from J; bases not matched to a gene: 19. The germline gives CDR1 MDHEN, CDR2 SYDVKM. The CDR3 DNA reads as TGTGCCAGCAGTGCTCCCCTTTTCGTATTAGCGGGAGTTCCAGATACGCAGTATTTT. Protein: CASSAPLFVLAGVPDTQYF. Together with reference TRBV28 and TRBJ2-3, the CDR3 gives the full variable domain: DVKVTQSSRYLVKRTGEKVFLECVQDMDHENMFWYRQDPGLGLRLIYFSYDVKMKEKGDIPEGYSVSREKKERFSLILESASTNQTSMYLCASSAPLFVLAGVPDTQYFGPGTRLTVL.

V usage is TRBV2 and J usage is TRBJ1-2; D unresolved. CDR1 SNHLY and CDR2 FYNNEI come from the germline V gene. V lost 1 base, J lost 8 bases, and 8 bases lay in between. The CDR3 extends over 12 amino acids. The CDR3 spells CASSEERVGYTF. The CDR3 bases are TGTGCCAGCAGTGAAGAACGAGTAGGCTACACCTTC.

The chain combines TRBV27 with TRBJ2-7, with 8 bases aligning to TRBD2. The CDR3 loop spans 14 amino acids. In germline, CDR1 is MNHEY, CDR2 SMNVEV (reference sequence). The V and J ends lost 6 bases and 6 bases, in that order; junction bases with no gene match: 10. CDR3 nucleotides: TGTGCCAGCAGAGAACCGGGACTAGGGCTCGAGCAGTACTTC. Translating it yields CASREPGLGLEQYF.

The chain combines TRBV10-3 with TRBJ1-1; D is possibly TRBD1 (5 bases). The CDR3 runs 12 residues. Trimming left V 2 bases short and J 7 bases short, with 8 bases between. CDR1 is ENHRY, CDR2 SYGVKD, per germline. CDR3: CAISEGTIEAFF. The CDR3 DNA is TGTGCCATCAGTGAGGGGACGATTGAAGCTTTCTTT.